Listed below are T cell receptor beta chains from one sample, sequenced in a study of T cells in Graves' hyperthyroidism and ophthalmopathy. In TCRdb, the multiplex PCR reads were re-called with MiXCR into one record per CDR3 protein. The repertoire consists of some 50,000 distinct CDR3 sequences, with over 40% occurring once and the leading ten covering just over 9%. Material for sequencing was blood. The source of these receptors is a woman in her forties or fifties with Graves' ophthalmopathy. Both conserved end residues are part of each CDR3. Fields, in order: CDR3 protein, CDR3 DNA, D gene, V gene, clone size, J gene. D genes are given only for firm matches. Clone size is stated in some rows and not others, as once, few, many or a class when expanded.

CASSLNPTTNEKLFF	TGTGCCAGCAGCTTAAACCCGACAACTAATGAAAAACTGTTTTTT	NA	TRBV7-2	many	TRBJ1-4
CASSLAQQGAWETQHF	TGCGCCAGCAGCTTGGCCCAACAGGGGGCGTGGGAGACCCAGCATTTT	TRBD1	TRBV5-1	NA	TRBJ1-5
CASSHPLDYNEQFF	TGTGCCAGCAGCCACCCCCTGGACTACAATGAGCAGTTCTTC	NA	TRBV5-4	many	TRBJ2-1
CASSLAPGHAEAFF	TGTGCCAGCAGCTTAGCGCCAGGACATGCTGAAGCTTTCTTT	NA	TRBV7-3	NA	TRBJ1-1
CSATASGDITDTQYF	TGCAGTGCAACCGCTAGCGGGGATATCACAGATACGCAGTATTTT	TRBD2	TRBV20-1	many	TRBJ2-3
CASSHLGTDTQYF	TGTGCCAGCAGCCATCTGGGCACAGATACGCAGTATTTT	NA	TRBV3-1	many	TRBJ2-3
CANSAGTVEKLFF	TGTGCCAACAGCGCGGGGACAGTGGAAAAACTGTTTTTT	TRBD1	TRBV5-4	NA	TRBJ1-4
CASRELSGGVEDTQYF	TGTGCCAGCAGGGAATTAAGCGGGGGAGTGGAAGATACGCAGTATTTT	TRBD2	TRBV5-6	many	TRBJ2-3
CSATGLGDQYF	TGCAGTGCTACCGGGTTGGGTGACCAGTACTTC	NA	TRBV20-1	NA	TRBJ2-5
CASSLAGETGNTF	TGCGCCAGCAGCTTGGCAGGGGAAACTGGAAACACCTTC	NA	TRBV5-1	NA	TRBJ1-2
CASSDFPGGEKLFF	TGTGCCAGCAGTGATTTCCCAGGAGGTGAAAAACTGTTTTTT	NA	TRBV2	once	TRBJ1-4
CSARKGGWGGYGYTF	TGCAGTGCTAGGAAGGGTGGATGGGGAGGCTATGGCTACACCTTC	NA	TRBV20-1	many	TRBJ1-2
CASSLEGQGRANEQFF	TGTGCCAGCAGCTTGGAGGGACAGGGACGGGCCAATGAGCAGTTCTTC	TRBD1	TRBV5-5	NA	TRBJ2-1
CSVAALGLLPYNEQFF	TGCAGCGTTGCGGCCCTAGGCCTTCTTCCCTACAATGAGCAGTTCTTC	NA	TRBV29-1	NA	TRBJ2-1
CATSRVMGQPQHF	TGTGCCACCAGCAGAGTCATGGGTCAGCCCCAGCATTTT	NA	TRBV15	medium-sized	TRBJ1-5
CSAKDGRGGDEQYF	TGCAGTGCTAAGGACGGTCGGGGTGGAGACGAGCAGTACTTC	NA	TRBV20-1	many	TRBJ2-7
CASSGDYGYTF	TGTGCCAGCTCCGGGGACTATGGCTACACCTTC	NA	TRBV12-3/TRBV12-4	many	TRBJ1-2
CASGQEYFGYTF	TGTGCCAGCGGACAGGAATACTTTGGCTACACCTTC	TRBD1	TRBV28	few	TRBJ1-2
CAISEKLSGSYNEQFF	TGTGCCATCAGTGAGAAGTTGTCGGGGAGCTACAATGAGCAGTTCTTC	NA	TRBV10-3	many	TRBJ2-1
CASSMGGRTDTHYF	TGTGCCAGCAGCATGGGGGGGCGCACAGATACGCACTATTTT	NA	TRBV5-6	NA	TRBJ2-3
CASSVTGGNYGYTF	TGCGCCAGCAGCGTGACAGGGGGAAACTATGGCTACACCTTC	TRBD1	TRBV5-1	NA	TRBJ1-2
CASSFSTGGLAFF	TGCGCCAGCAGCTTCTCTACAGGGGGCTTAGCTTTCTTT	TRBD1	TRBV5-1	many	TRBJ1-1
CSARLAGDQETQYF	TGCAGTGCCAGGCTAGCGGGGGACCAAGAGACCCAGTACTTC	TRBD2	TRBV20-1	NA	TRBJ2-5
CATQTGSLSTGELFF	TGTGCCACCCAAACCGGGTCCCTCTCTACCGGGGAGCTGTTTTTT	NA	TRBV10-3	many	TRBJ2-2
CSASTGYGTEAFF	TGCAGTGCTTCAACAGGATATGGGACTGAAGCTTTCTTT	NA	TRBV20-1	NA	TRBJ1-1
CASSEYDGYTF	TGTGCCAGCAGCGAGTACGATGGCTACACCTTC	NA	TRBV28	many	TRBJ1-2
CSATLAGGSLDTQYF	TGCAGTGCCACCCTAGCGGGAGGCTCGTTAGATACGCAGTATTTT	TRBD2	TRBV20-1	many	TRBJ2-3
CASSLSGTGNLKTEASF	TGTGCCAGCAGTTTATCGGGAACAGGGAATTTGAAAACTGAAGCTTCCTTT	NA	TRBV25-1	NA	TRBJ1-1
CASRNSGGDLAPSREQFF	TGTGCCAGTAGGAATTCTGGGGGGGACCTAGCTCCTAGCCGGGAGCAGTTCTTC	TRBD2	TRBV19	many	TRBJ2-1
CASSLVTGIYEQFF	TGTGCCAGCAGCTTAGTAACAGGGATCTATGAGCAGTTCTTC	NA	TRBV7-2	many	TRBJ2-1
CASSLSYGGQIQETQYF	TGTGCCAGCAGTTTATCGTACGGAGGGCAGATACAAGAGACCCAGTACTTC	NA	TRBV5-4	few	TRBJ2-5
CASSYDETKGYTF	TGTGCCAGCAGCTATGATGAAACTAAGGGCTACACCTTC	NA	TRBV5-5	once	TRBJ1-2
CASSVRGLAELTDTQYF	TGTGCCAGTAGTGTAAGGGGACTAGCGGAGCTAACAGATACGCAGTATTTT	TRBD2	TRBV19	many	TRBJ2-3
CASSIKAGTGGPTDTQYF	TGTGCCAGTAGTATAAAGGCCGGGACAGGAGGACCCACAGATACGCAGTATTTT	TRBD1	TRBV19	many	TRBJ2-3
CASRPSGGPYEQYF	TGTGCCAGCAGGCCTAGCGGGGGGCCCTACGAGCAGTACTTC	TRBD2	TRBV28	many	TRBJ2-7
CASSLTPDGNTGEQYF	TGCGCCAGCAGCTTGACCCCGGACGGGAACACCGGGGAGCAGTACTTC	NA	TRBV5-1	NA	TRBJ2-7
CASSLSGPDQPQHF	TGCGCCAGCAGCTTGTCGGGACCGGATCAGCCCCAGCATTTT	NA	TRBV5-1	many	TRBJ1-5
CASSPDARGETQYF	TGTGCCAGCAGTCCGGACGCTCGAGGGGAGACCCAGTACTTC	NA	TRBV7-8	NA	TRBJ2-5
CSARISGRGEQYF	TGCAGTGCTAGAATCTCAGGTCGGGGCGAGCAGTACTTC	NA	TRBV20-1	many	TRBJ2-7
CASSIRGTSGMSTDTQYF	TGTGCCAGTAGTATTAGGGGGACTAGCGGGATGTCCACAGATACGCAGTATTTT	TRBD2	TRBV19	many	TRBJ2-3
CSATGDSSYEQYF	TGCAGTGCTACCGGTGACAGCTCCTACGAGCAGTACTTC	NA	TRBV20-1	NA	TRBJ2-7
CASSFSGTSGSGSEQFF	TGTGCCAGCAGCTTCTCCGGGACTAGCGGAAGCGGGAGTGAGCAGTTCTTC	TRBD2	TRBV7-2	many	TRBJ2-1
CASSMAVTGELFF	TGTGCCAGTAGTATGGCCGTCACCGGGGAGCTGTTTTTT	NA	TRBV19	many	TRBJ2-2
CASSSVPGLGGTGELFF	TGTGCCAGCAGTTCCGTTCCGGGACTAGGGGGCACCGGGGAGCTGTTTTTT	TRBD2	TRBV6-5	many	TRBJ2-2
CASRTGNQNEQYF	TGTGCCAGCCGGACAGGGAATCAAAACGAGCAGTACTTC	TRBD1	TRBV28	many	TRBJ2-7
CATSDLFTDTQYF	TGTGCCACCAGTGATTTATTCACAGATACGCAGTATTTT	NA	TRBV24-1	many	TRBJ2-3
CASRGGQSNSPLHF	TGTGCCAGTAGAGGAGGACAGAGTAATTCACCCCTCCACTTT	NA	TRBV19	many	TRBJ1-6
CATSRDNRGTYGYTF	TGTGCCACCAGCAGAGATAACAGGGGAACCTATGGCTACACCTTC	TRBD1	TRBV15	medium-sized	TRBJ1-2
CASSSTGVGANVLTF	TGTGCCAGCTCATCGACAGGAGTTGGGGCCAACGTCCTGACTTTC	NA	TRBV18	NA	TRBJ2-6
CASSGTKNGANTEAFF	TGTGCCAGCAGTGGGACCAAAAATGGGGCGAACACTGAAGCTTTCTTT	NA	TRBV2	many	TRBJ1-1
CASGVDQLRSSPFYEQYF	TGTGCCAGCGGGGTGGATCAATTAAGAAGTTCACCATTCTACGAGCAGTACTTC	NA	TRBV6-1	NA	TRBJ2-7
CASSPGLSADYEQYF	TGTGCCAGCTCACCCGGCCTCAGCGCCGACTACGAGCAGTACTTC	NA	TRBV18	NA	TRBJ2-7
CASSQGSNQPQYF	TGTGCCAGCAGCCAGGGCAGCAATCAGCCCCAGTACTTC	NA	TRBV3-1	NA	TRBJ2-5
CSASPGSSSYNEQFF	TGCAGTGCTAGTCCGGGTTCGTCCTCCTACAATGAGCAGTTCTTC	NA	TRBV20-1	many	TRBJ2-1
CSASRTPGDTQYF	TGCAGTGCTAGTCGGACTCCTGGGGATACGCAGTATTTT	NA	TRBV20-1	NA	TRBJ2-3
CASSLEVYYTEAFF	TGTGCCAGCAGCTTGGAGGTGTACTACACTGAAGCTTTCTTT	NA	TRBV5-5	many	TRBJ1-1
CASSLAGEAYEQYF	TGCGCCAGCAGCTTGGCCGGGGAAGCCTACGAGCAGTACTTC	NA	TRBV5-1	many	TRBJ2-7
CASSLNSRGLLNTEAFF	TGTGCCAGCAGTTTAAATAGCCGAGGACTTCTGAACACTGAAGCTTTCTTT	NA	TRBV27	NA	TRBJ1-1
CASSFGTGVYEQYF	TGTGCCAGCAGCTTCGGGACAGGCGTCTACGAGCAGTACTTC	TRBD1	TRBV5-4	NA	TRBJ2-7
CASSLEGPYGYTF	TGCGCCAGCAGCTTGGAGGGGCCCTATGGCTACACCTTC	NA	TRBV5-1	many	TRBJ1-2